This TCR beta chain came from a study of blood T cell repertoires in COVID-19. Methods used by the authors: Amplified reference gene primers provided the basis for estimating nucleated cell counts. The protocol was immunoSEQ multiplex PCR, while the TCRdb copy is restricted to in-frame clones and leaves out a portion. D and trimming were read from the DNA, whereas the V and J calls and clone size are those reported in that table. Here the sample spans a few hundred thousand clones, 80% to 85% being singletons. Germline lookup yields CDR1 SGHNT and CDR2 YYREEE (reference sequence). The CDR3 is 14 amino acids. V shed 3 bases and J shed 1 base, with 10 bases lying between them.

This sequence joins TRBV5-4 and TRBJ1-1; tentatively, D is TRBD1 (5 bases). Sequences were obtained from peripheral blood. This TCR was sampled from a woman between 18 and 29 years old with acute or convalescent COVID-19. Written as DNA, the CDR3 is TGTGCCAGCAGCTCAGACAGAGAGAACACTGAAGCTTTCTTT. It translates to CASSSDRENTEAFF.